This T cell receptor beta chain was obtained from a study of T cell changes during pregnancy in multiple sclerosis. From germline, CDR1 is LNHNV and CDR2 YYDKDF (reference sequence). This CDR3 has 14 amino acids. Trimming removed 3 bases from V and 5 bases from J, with 14 bases in between. Here immunoSEQ multiplex PCR was the method, and the copy in TCRdb shows in-frame clones only, minus some. The table shows tens of thousands of clones, with about 90% occurring only once. The receptor was derived from a female donor with multiple sclerosis, enrolled in a pregnancy study. Material: peripheral blood, obtained before pregnancy. The chain recombines TRBV15 with TRBJ2-7; D possibly corresponds to TRBD1 (6 bases). The CDR3 loop reads CATSRTGGEDEQYF. The CDR3 DNA reads as TGTGCCACCAGCAGGACAGGAGGAGAGGACGAGCAGTACTTC.